These T cell receptor beta chains were read from a single sample in a study of T cells in Graves' hyperthyroidism and ophthalmopathy. TCRdb re-called the multiplex PCR reads with MiXCR, one entry per CDR3 protein. Of fewer than 900,000 distinct CDR3 sequences in the sample, 16% were seen once. Source material: blood. The receptor set was obtained from a man younger than 35 with Graves' hyperthyroidism. Both conserved end residues are trimmed from each CDR3. Each record gives: V gene, J gene, CDR3 protein.

V: TRBV30
J: TRBJ1-6
CDR3: AWSGSSPLH

V: TRBV10-3
J: TRBJ2-4
CDR3: ATGAGGPSIREAKNIQY

V: TRBV28
J: TRBJ2-3
CDR3: ASSFSRLAGGEDTQY

V: TRBV12-3/TRBV12-4
J: TRBJ1-1
CDR3: ASSTDREAF

V: TRBV19
J: TRBJ2-3
CDR3: ASRNNRGSDTQY

V: TRBV6-1
J: TRBJ2-3
CDR3: ASSGWANTDTQY

V: TRBV19
J: TRBJ2-5
CDR3: ASSPPGGVGQETQY

V: TRBV20-1
J: TRBJ2-1
CDR3: SARDARTSGDNEQF

V: TRBV20-1
J: TRBJ2-3
CDR3: SARDRGSTDTQY

V: TRBV28
J: TRBJ2-2
CDR3: ASSQEHSTITGELF

V: TRBV11-2
J: TRBJ2-3
CDR3: ASSLRREGGDTQY

V: TRBV7-9
J: TRBJ1-1
CDR3: ASSPGRGGTEAF

V: TRBV27
J: TRBJ2-1
CDR3: ASSPRERADYNEQF

V: TRBV6-5
J: TRBJ2-1
CDR3: ASSFGPRAYNEQF

V: TRBV7-2
J: TRBJ2-3
CDR3: ASSLEALSTDTQY

V: TRBV24-1
J: TRBJ1-5
CDR3: ATSDHGNQPQH

V: TRBV11-2
J: TRBJ2-1
CDR3: ASSLGPGFYNEQF

V: TRBV7-8
J: TRBJ2-5
CDR3: ASSLGWTSGNQEAQY

V: TRBV5-5
J: TRBJ2-5
CDR3: ASRAGGLQETQY

V: TRBV28
J: TRBJ1-1
CDR3: ASRLPQGNTEAF

V: TRBV24-1
J: TRBJ2-5
CDR3: ATSDQIAGREETQY

V: TRBV20-1
J: TRBJ2-1
CDR3: SAPPQGAEFIYNEQF

V: TRBV7-7
J: TRBJ1-1
CDR3: ASSPQGWIPEAF

V: TRBV6-5
J: TRBJ2-7
CDR3: ASSYPQDRGRYEQY

V: TRBV2
J: TRBJ2-1
CDR3: ASRASGRSYNEQF

V: TRBV24-1
J: TRBJ2-3
CDR3: ATSSRADTQY

V: TRBV30
J: TRBJ2-7
CDR3: AWRGDRDSEQY

V: TRBV20-1
J: TRBJ2-3
CDR3: SASKVGLVPDTQY

V: TRBV6-5
J: TRBJ2-3
CDR3: ASSYSQGDTQY

V: TRBV5-1
J: TRBJ2-1
CDR3: ASSLVAYDNEQF

V: TRBV27
J: TRBJ2-5
CDR3: ASSKYSGGQETQY

V: TRBV29-1
J: TRBJ1-5
CDR3: SVEVSGNQPQH

V: TRBV19
J: TRBJ2-3
CDR3: ASSITHTQY

V: TRBV30
J: TRBJ1-2
CDR3: AWSGPGRGGYT

V: TRBV2
J: TRBJ1-4
CDR3: ASTRGDEEKLF

V: TRBV6-2/TRBV6-3
J: TRBJ2-3
CDR3: ASSYGVVIGADTQY

V: TRBV6-2/TRBV6-3
J: TRBJ2-7
CDR3: ATPSRRTSGMGEQY

V: TRBV28
J: TRBJ1-3
CDR3: ASRDGRYSGNTIY

V: TRBV20-1
J: TRBJ1-1
CDR3: SVWGHRERITEAF

V: TRBV12-5
J: TRBJ2-1
CDR3: ASGLSTSSYNEQF

V: TRBV7-2
J: TRBJ2-7
CDR3: ASSLAHRHEQY

V: TRBV6-5
J: TRBJ1-4
CDR3: ASSYSGPINEKLF